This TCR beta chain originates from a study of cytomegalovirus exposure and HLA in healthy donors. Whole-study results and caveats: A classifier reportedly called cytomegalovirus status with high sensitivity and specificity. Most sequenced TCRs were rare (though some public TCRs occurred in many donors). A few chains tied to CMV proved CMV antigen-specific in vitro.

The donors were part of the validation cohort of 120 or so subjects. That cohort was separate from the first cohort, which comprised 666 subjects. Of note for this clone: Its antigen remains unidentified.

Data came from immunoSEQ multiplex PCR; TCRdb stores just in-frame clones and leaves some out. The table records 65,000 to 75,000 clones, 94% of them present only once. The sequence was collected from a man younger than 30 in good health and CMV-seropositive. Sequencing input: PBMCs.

The CDR3, as DNA: TGTGCCAGCAGTGCGCAGGACCCGGGAGGTTCCTCTGGAAACACCATATATTTT. Its translation is CASSAQDPGGSSGNTIYF. This chain links TRBV2 with TRBJ1-3; D ambiguous. The length of the CDR3 is 18 residues. V lost 4 bases and J lost 0, with 19 bases in between. Per the germline V gene, CDR1 is SNHLY and CDR2 is FYNNEI.